The rows below give T cell receptor beta chains drawn from one sample of a study of CD8+ T cells in alopecia areata. Repertoires were generated with immunoSEQ multiplex PCR, while TCRdb's copy carries only in-frame clones and drops some. Here the sample spans 150,000 or so clones, 49% being singletons. This specimen consisted of CD8+ T cells sorted from blood, obtained at week 0. The receptors shown here come from a human donor with alopecia areata. The CDR3 runs from the conserved cysteine through the conserved F or W. The D gene is left open where the match is weak. Only part of the rows carry a size: once, few, many, or a class if the clone is expanded.

j_call: TRBJ2-3
v_call: TRBV10-2
d_call: TRBD2
clone_size: -
cdr3_length: 13
cdr3_nt: TGCGCCAGCATCGGGGGGGGCACAGATACGCAGTATTTT
cdr3_aa: CASIGGGTDTQYF

j_call: TRBJ2-7
v_call: TRBV2
d_call: -
clone_size: -
cdr3_length: 16
cdr3_nt: TGTGCCAGCAGTGAAGCGCGAGGCGGAGTTCACTACGAGCAGTACTTC
cdr3_aa: CASSEARGGVHYEQYF

j_call: TRBJ2-7
v_call: TRBV29-1
d_call: -
clone_size: few
cdr3_length: 10
cdr3_nt: TGCAGCGTTGCTGACTACGAGCAGTACTTC
cdr3_aa: CSVADYEQYF

j_call: TRBJ1-5
v_call: TRBV5-6
d_call: TRBD1
clone_size: -
cdr3_length: 15
cdr3_nt: TGTGCCAGCAGCTTTAGCACAGGGGGCAATCAGCCCCAGCATTTT
cdr3_aa: CASSFSTGGNQPQHF

j_call: TRBJ2-1
v_call: TRBV4-1
d_call: -
clone_size: -
cdr3_length: 13
cdr3_nt: TGCGCCAGCAGCCAAGATTCGGGGAATGAGCAGTTCTTC
cdr3_aa: CASSQDSGNEQFF

j_call: TRBJ2-1
v_call: TRBV5-4
d_call: -
clone_size: -
cdr3_length: 12
cdr3_nt: TGTGCCAGCAGCTTGTACCGGGATGAGCAGTTCTTC
cdr3_aa: CASSLYRDEQFF

j_call: TRBJ2-1
v_call: TRBV29-1
d_call: TRBD2
clone_size: -
cdr3_length: 13
cdr3_nt: TGCAGCGTTGCAGCGGGGGGCTACAATGAGCAGTTCTTC
cdr3_aa: CSVAAGGYNEQFF

j_call: TRBJ1-2
v_call: TRBV25-1
d_call: -
clone_size: -
cdr3_length: 13
cdr3_nt: TGTGCCAGCAGTAAAGGGAACAACTATGGCTACACCTTC
cdr3_aa: CASSKGNNYGYTF

j_call: TRBJ1-1
v_call: TRBV30
d_call: -
clone_size: -
cdr3_length: 13
cdr3_nt: TGTGCCTGGAGTGTTAACGATAACACTGAAGCTTTCTTT
cdr3_aa: CAWSVNDNTEAFF

j_call: TRBJ1-6
v_call: TRBV30
d_call: TRBD1
clone_size: -
cdr3_length: 13
cdr3_nt: TGTGCCTGGACACAGGGGGTTGGTTCACCCCTCCACTTT
cdr3_aa: CAWTQGVGSPLHF

j_call: TRBJ2-7
v_call: TRBV29-1
d_call: -
clone_size: few
cdr3_length: 11
cdr3_nt: TGCAGCGGGGTTGATACCGGCGAGCAGTACTTC
cdr3_aa: CSGVDTGEQYF

j_call: TRBJ1-1
v_call: TRBV30
d_call: -
clone_size: -
cdr3_length: 12
cdr3_nt: TGTGCTGGGTGGGAGGTGAACACTGAAGCTTTCTTT
cdr3_aa: CAGWEVNTEAFF

j_call: TRBJ1-1
v_call: TRBV29-1
d_call: -
clone_size: -
cdr3_length: 13
cdr3_nt: TGCAGCGTTGAAGGGGACACCACTTATGAAGCTTTCTTT
cdr3_aa: CSVEGDTTYEAFF

j_call: TRBJ2-2
v_call: TRBV5-1
d_call: TRBD2
clone_size: -
cdr3_length: 17
cdr3_nt: TGCGCCAGCAGCTTGTCCCTAGCGGGGGGATACACCGGGGAGCTGTTTTTT
cdr3_aa: CASSLSLAGGYTGELFF

j_call: TRBJ2-4
v_call: TRBV7-3
d_call: TRBD1
clone_size: -
cdr3_length: 16
cdr3_nt: TGTGCCAGCAGCTTAGGCCCCGGGACAGGGGGCCACATTCAGTACTTC
cdr3_aa: CASSLGPGTGGHIQYF

j_call: TRBJ2-1
v_call: TRBV5-6
d_call: -
clone_size: few
cdr3_length: 14
cdr3_nt: TGTGCCAGCAAACTCCCGCGCTCCTACAATGAGCAGTTCTTC
cdr3_aa: CASKLPRSYNEQFF

j_call: TRBJ1-5
v_call: TRBV25-1
d_call: -
clone_size: -
cdr3_length: 14
cdr3_nt: TGTGCCACCTCGAGAGGGGATAGCAATCAGCCCCAGCATTTT
cdr3_aa: CATSRGDSNQPQHF

j_call: TRBJ1-2
v_call: TRBV6-5
d_call: -
clone_size: -
cdr3_length: 13
cdr3_nt: TGTGCCAGCGCCCGGGAGGTTGCGGGGGGCTACACCTTC
cdr3_aa: CASAREVAGGYTF

j_call: TRBJ1-2
v_call: TRBV29-1
d_call: -
clone_size: once
cdr3_length: 13
cdr3_nt: TGCAGCGGGGGCCCTGGAGGGTCGTACGGCTACACCTTC
cdr3_aa: CSGGPGGSYGYTF

j_call: TRBJ2-7
v_call: TRBV12-5
d_call: -
clone_size: few
cdr3_length: 13
cdr3_nt: TGTGCTAGTTCTAAGGGGCGCGCCTACGAGCAGTACTTC
cdr3_aa: CASSKGRAYEQYF

j_call: TRBJ2-7
v_call: TRBV2
d_call: TRBD1
clone_size: few
cdr3_length: 14
cdr3_nt: TGTGCCAGCACTACCGGGACAGGGACCTACGAGCAGTACTTC
cdr3_aa: CASTTGTGTYEQYF

j_call: TRBJ2-1
v_call: TRBV29-1
d_call: TRBD1
clone_size: large
cdr3_length: 13
cdr3_nt: TGCAGCGTAGGGACAGGGGAGGAAGGTGAGCAGTTCTTC
cdr3_aa: CSVGTGEEGEQFF

j_call: TRBJ2-7
v_call: TRBV15
d_call: -
clone_size: few
cdr3_length: 15
cdr3_nt: TGTGCCACCAGCAGAGTTCGGGGAGTGGTCGGCGAGCAGTACTTC
cdr3_aa: CATSRVRGVVGEQYF

j_call: TRBJ2-5
v_call: TRBV7-8
d_call: -
clone_size: -
cdr3_length: 12
cdr3_nt: TGTGCCACCGCGGACACGGGAGAGACCCAGTACTTC
cdr3_aa: CATADTGETQYF

j_call: TRBJ2-1
v_call: TRBV7-8
d_call: TRBD2
clone_size: -
cdr3_length: 18
cdr3_nt: TGTGCCAGCAGCCCTGGACTAGCGGGGGCGTCGTCCTACAATGAGCAGTTCTTC
cdr3_aa: CASSPGLAGASSYNEQFF

j_call: TRBJ2-7
v_call: TRBV30
d_call: -
clone_size: few
cdr3_length: 13
cdr3_nt: TGTGCCTGGAGTGGCAGTTGGGGCTACGAGCAGTACTTC
cdr3_aa: CAWSGSWGYEQYF

j_call: TRBJ2-1
v_call: TRBV27
d_call: TRBD1
clone_size: few
cdr3_length: 14
cdr3_nt: TGTGCCAGCCGAACAGGGGGCTCCTACAATGAGCAGTTCTTC
cdr3_aa: CASRTGGSYNEQFF

j_call: TRBJ1-2
v_call: TRBV10-3
d_call: -
clone_size: -
cdr3_length: 14
cdr3_nt: TGTGCCATCAGTGAGTCGGTAGAGAACTATGGCTACACCTTC
cdr3_aa: CAISESVENYGYTF

j_call: TRBJ2-1
v_call: TRBV25-1
d_call: -
clone_size: few
cdr3_length: 13
cdr3_nt: TGTGCCCCCCGCGGGTTGGGGGACAATGAGCAGTTCTTC
cdr3_aa: CAPRGLGDNEQFF

j_call: TRBJ2-2
v_call: TRBV30
d_call: TRBD1
clone_size: few
cdr3_length: 14
cdr3_nt: TGTGCCTTACCGGGACAGGGGTTCGCCGGGGAGCTGTTTTTT
cdr3_aa: CALPGQGFAGELFF

j_call: TRBJ2-2
v_call: TRBV9
d_call: -
clone_size: -
cdr3_length: 14
cdr3_nt: TGTGCCAGCAGCGTAGGTGACAGGAGTCAGGAGCTGTTTTTT
cdr3_aa: CASSVGDRSQELFF

j_call: TRBJ1-2
v_call: TRBV30
d_call: TRBD1
clone_size: -
cdr3_length: 13
cdr3_nt: TGTGCCTGGAGTGGGGACAGTCGGTATGGCTACACCTTC
cdr3_aa: CAWSGDSRYGYTF

j_call: TRBJ1-1
v_call: TRBV11-2
d_call: TRBD1
clone_size: -
cdr3_length: 15
cdr3_nt: TGTGCCAGCAGCCTACAGGGGGACTCGAACACTGAAGCTTTCTTT
cdr3_aa: CASSLQGDSNTEAFF

j_call: TRBJ2-1
v_call: TRBV30
d_call: -
clone_size: few
cdr3_length: 14
cdr3_nt: TGTGCCTGGAGTGTAACATGGGGGGTCAATGAGCAGTTCTTC
cdr3_aa: CAWSVTWGVNEQFF

j_call: TRBJ1-1
v_call: TRBV2
d_call: -
clone_size: few
cdr3_length: 13
cdr3_nt: TGTGCCAGCAGTGATGCGGCGAACACTGAAGCTTTCTTT
cdr3_aa: CASSDAANTEAFF

j_call: TRBJ2-6
v_call: TRBV10-3
d_call: -
clone_size: few
cdr3_length: 15
cdr3_nt: TGTGCCATCGGCGGCATATTAGCGGGGGCCAACGTCCTGACTTTC
cdr3_aa: CAIGGILAGANVLTF

j_call: TRBJ2-5
v_call: TRBV6-5
d_call: TRBD2
clone_size: -
cdr3_length: 14
cdr3_nt: TGTGCCAGCACCCAACTAGCGGGGCAAGAGACCCAGTACTTC
cdr3_aa: CASTQLAGQETQYF

j_call: TRBJ2-7
v_call: TRBV29-1
d_call: -
clone_size: few
cdr3_length: 14
cdr3_nt: TGCAGCGTTGAAGGGGCAGGGTGGTCCTACGAGCAGTACTTC
cdr3_aa: CSVEGAGWSYEQYF

j_call: TRBJ2-3
v_call: TRBV30
d_call: TRBD2
clone_size: few
cdr3_length: 18
cdr3_nt: TGTGCCTGGAGTGTACTGCTAGCGGGGGCCGAGATCACAGATACGCAGTATTTT
cdr3_aa: CAWSVLLAGAEITDTQYF